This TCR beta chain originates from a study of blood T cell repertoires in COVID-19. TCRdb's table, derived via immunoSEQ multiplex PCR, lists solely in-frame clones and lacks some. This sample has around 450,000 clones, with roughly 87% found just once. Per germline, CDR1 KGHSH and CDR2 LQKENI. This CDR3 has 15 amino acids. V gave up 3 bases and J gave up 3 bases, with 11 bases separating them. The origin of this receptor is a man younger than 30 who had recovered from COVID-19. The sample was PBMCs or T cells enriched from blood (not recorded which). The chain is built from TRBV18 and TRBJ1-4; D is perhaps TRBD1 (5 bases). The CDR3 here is CASSPGRGSNEKLFF. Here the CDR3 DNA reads TGTGCCAGCTCACCGGGGCGGGGTTCTAATGAAAAACTGTTTTTT.